Presented here are 26 T cell receptor beta chains from one specimen sequenced in a study of human T cells and chemical hapten exposure. From the RACE reads, TCRdb called clonotypes with MiXCR, one entry per CDR3 protein. In the table there are some 39,000 distinct CDR3 sequences, more than 8% of which are singletons. Time point here: patch test 3, about 24 weeks after DPC sensitization. Described treatment: therapeutic diphenylcyclopropenone sensitization with weekly scalp DPC. The authors extracted total RNA from unfractionated whole blood. The source material was whole blood, sampled in connection with sensitization to the hapten diphenylcyclopropenone (DPC). The receptor set was obtained from a man aged 50 to 60 with alopecia areata. Some clones in this sample may be carry-over from other donors' samples.

This clonotype was observed many times. The chain combines TRBV29-1 with TRBJ2-7; TRBD1 aligns across 11 bases. CDR1 and CDR2 from the germline V gene are SQVTM and ANQGSEA. There are 15 residues in the CDR3. J lost 2 bases, V lost 6 bases, and 9 bases had no gene match. CDR3 region: CSVTPGTGGTYEQYF. In DNA form, the CDR3 reads TGCAGCGTCACCCCCGGGACAGGGGGGACCTACGAGCAGTACTTC.

This clonotype was detected ten times or more. V gene TRBV10-2 combines with J gene TRBJ2-2; D gene ambiguous. The CDR3 contains 12 residues. The V gene lost 6 bases and the J gene lost 3 bases, with 5 bases spanning the gap. CDR1 and CDR2 from the germline V gene are WSHSY and SAAADI. The DNA of the CDR3 is TGCGCCAGCAGGGACCACACCGGGGAGCTGTTTTTT. Translated: CASRDHTGELFF.

The rearrangement uses TRBV7-2 and TRBJ1-5; D remains ambiguous. The CDR3 sequence is 13 residues long. Germline lookup yields CDR1 SGHTA and CDR2 FQGNSA. Trimming removed 2 bases at V and 5 bases at J, with 7 bases between. CDR3 residues: CASSLLVYQPQHF. CDR3 DNA sequence: TGTGCCAGCAGCTTATTGGTTTATCAGCCCCAGCATTTT.

This clonotype was seen many times. This chain joins TRBV10-3 and TRBJ2-7; the match to TRBD2 covers 10 bases. The CDR3 has 16 residues. V lost 0 bases to trimming and J lost 5 bases; unmatched junction nucleotides: 7. Germline CDR1 and CDR2: ENHRY and SYGVKD. The CDR3 spells CAISESGSGRSHEQYF. DNA of the CDR3: TGTGCCATCAGTGAGTCGGGTAGCGGGAGGTCCCACGAGCAGTACTTC.

This clonotype appeared many times. The chain is built from TRBV20-1 and TRBJ1-4; weak D call: TRBD1 (5 bases). Germline V gene sequence: CDR1 DFQATT, CDR2 SNEGSKA (reference sequence). Trimming took 1 base from V and 6 from J, leaving 18 bases between them. This CDR3 is built from 16 residues. The CDR3 sequence is CSARVGPGRGDEKLFF. DNA of the CDR3: TGCAGTGCTAGAGTAGGCCCAGGGCGCGGTGATGAAAAACTGTTTTTT.

This clonotype has a count of ten or more. This chain uses TRBV24-1 with TRBJ2-2; D is undetermined. The CDR3 loop spans 13 amino acids. Germline CDR1 KGHDR, CDR2 SFDVKD. V gave up 8 bases and J gave up 5 bases, with 11 bases separating them. The DNA of the CDR3 is TGTGCCACCACCCGGAGTGATACCGGGGAGCTGTTTTTT. This codes for CATTRSDTGELFF.

This clonotype has a count of ten or more. The gene calls are TRBV28 and TRBJ2-7; D is undetermined. Per the germline V gene, CDR1 is MDHEN and CDR2 is SYDVKM. Trimming shortened V by 8 bases and J by 5 bases, and 16 bases separated the two germline ends. The CDR3 is 13 amino acids. CDR3 nucleotides: TGTGCCAGCCGTGCTCGGGTAATCAACGAGCAGTACTTC. Translated, it gives CASRARVINEQYF.

This clonotype has just a few counts. This rearrangement joins TRBV3-1 to TRBJ1-6; unclear D gene. With 4 bases removed from V and 9 bases from J, the gap between germline ends came to 16 bases. Germline V lookup: CDR1 LGHDT, CDR2 YNNKEL (reference sequence). There are 15 residues in the CDR3. The CDR3 bases are TGTGCCAGCAGCCCCCAGCCCCGCGCGGTTTCACCCCTCCACTTT. Amino acids: CASSPQPRAVSPLHF. The whole variable domain, remainder taken from reference TRBV3-1 and TRBJ1-6, is DTAVSQTPKYLVTQMGNDKSIKCEQNLGHDTMYWYKQDSKKFLKIMFSYNNKELIINETVPNRFSPKSPDKAHLNLHINSLELGDSAVYFCASSPQPRAVSPLHFGNGTRLTVT.

This clonotype was seen repeatedly, ten times or more. The chain recombines TRBV7-2 with TRBJ1-5; possibly TRBD1 for D (5 bases). V was cut by 0 bases and J by 3 bases, with 15 bases left in between. Germline lookup yields CDR1 SGHTA and CDR2 FQGNSA. This CDR3 comprises 17 residues. Here the CDR3 reads CASSLAWKGWDNQPQHF. Written as DNA, the CDR3 is TGTGCCAGCAGCTTAGCGTGGAAGGGGTGGGACAATCAGCCCCAGCATTTT.

The chain links TRBV20-1 to TRBJ1-1; the D is unclear. The CDR3 contains 10 residues. Trimming took off 1 base at V and 9 bases at J, with 6 bases between the two ends. Per the germline V gene, CDR1 is DFQATT and CDR2 is SNEGSKA (reference sequence). The CDR3 sequence is CSARAGQAFF. The CDR3 bases are TGCAGTGCTAGAGCGGGCCAAGCTTTCTTT.

The chain couples TRBV6-5 to TRBJ1-5, with 8 positions matching TRBD1. Germline CDR1 MNHEY, CDR2 SVGAGI. This CDR3 region has 14 residues. V trimming: 0 bases; J trimming: 6 bases; junction bases outside the gene matches: 1. CDR3 bases: TGTGCCAGCAGTTACTCGGACAGGGCTCAGCCCCAGCATTTT. Its protein is CASSYSDRAQPQHF.

This clonotype was counted only a few times. This sequence joins TRBV28 and TRBJ1-1; D possibly corresponds to TRBD1 (6 bases). This CDR3 has 13 amino acids. Germline CDR1 MDHEN, CDR2 SYDVKM. V lost 5 bases and J 5 bases, leaving 12 bases between the germline ends. The DNA for the CDR3 is TGTGCCAGCAGTCAAGGGGGTGGGACTGAAGCTTTCTTT. It specifies CASSQGGGTEAFF.

By proportion, this clonotype is medium-sized. The chain links TRBV11-2 to TRBJ2-3; 7 nucleotides match TRBD2. Germline V gene sequence: CDR1 SGHAT, CDR2 FQNNGV. The CDR3 has 16 amino acids. J was trimmed by 2 bases and V by 5 bases; bases with no gene match: 10. CDR3 region: CASSPTRTRNTDTQYF. DNA for the CDR3: TGTGCCAGCAGCCCTACCCGGACTAGAAACACAGATACGCAGTATTTT. Complete variable domain (other parts from reference TRBV11-2 and TRBJ2-3): EAGVAQSPRYKIIEKRQSVAFWCNPISGHATLYWYQQILGQGPKLLIQFQNNGVVDDSQLPKDRFSAERLKGVDSTLKIQPAKLEDSAVYLCASSPTRTRNTDTQYFGPGTRLTVL.

This clonotype showed up just a few times. The chain is built from TRBV29-1 and TRBJ2-5; D possibly corresponds to TRBD1 (5 bases). The V gene lost 5 bases and the J gene lost 2 bases, with 15 bases spanning the gap. This CDR3 comprises 14 residues. Germline V CDR1 and CDR2: SQVTM, ANQGSEA. This CDR3 is CSVHLSQGQETQYF. For the CDR3, the DNA is TGCAGCGTTCACCTTTCTCAGGGACAAGAGACCCAGTACTTC.

The chain uses TRBV29-1 and TRBJ2-1, with D perhaps being TRBD1 or TRBD2 (5 bases each). The CDR3 is made up of 14 amino acids. The germline V and J ends were trimmed by 4 bases and 4 bases, with 14 bases remaining between them. CDR1 is SQVTM and CDR2 is ANQGSEA in the germline V gene. The CDR3 nucleotides read TGCAGCGTTGGGGACCCTCTGCAGTACAATGAGCAGTTCTTC. Translating it yields CSVGDPLQYNEQFF.

This clonotype was observed at least ten times. V is TRBV12-3 or TRBV12-4 and J is TRBJ1-1, with D uncertain. The ends were cut back, 8 bases at V and 7 bases at J, with 14 bases in the middle. This CDR3 comprises 12 residues. The CDR3 DNA sequence: TGTGCCAGCTACCGGAGGGAAGGTGAAGCTTTCTTT. Its protein product is CASYRREGEAFF.

V and J are TRBV18 and TRBJ2-5, with D perhaps TRBD2 (7 bases). The CDR3 loop spans 16 amino acids. Trimming stripped 2 bases from V and 5 bases from J, with 18 bases between. The germline V gene encodes CDR1 KGHSH and CDR2 LQKENI. The CDR3 region has the DNA TGTGCCAGCTCACCATCGGGGGGCCCCAACCCGGAGACCCAGTACTTC. This encodes CASSPSGGPNPETQYF.

This clonotype was seen more than once but under ten times. V is TRBV5-4 and J is TRBJ2-3; TRBD2 aligns across 8 bases. Germline CDR1 reads SGHNT; CDR2 reads YYREEE (reference sequence). Trimming at V came to 0 bases and at J to 3 bases, leaving 3 bases not matched to a gene. There are 15 residues in the CDR3. DNA of the CDR3: TGTGCCAGCAGCTTGGACCAGCGGGGGACAGATACGCAGTATTTT. It yields the protein CASSLDQRGTDTQYF.

The table lists this clonotype with many counts. The chain joins TRBV5-1 to TRBJ2-1; 11 bases fit TRBD2. Germline trimming cut 0 bases from V and 5 bases from J; bases unmatched to any gene: 1. This CDR3 comprises 15 residues. Germline lookup yields CDR1 SGHRS and CDR2 YFSETQ. In nucleotides, the CDR3 is TGCGCCAGCAGCTTGGGACTAGCGGGAAACAATGAGCAGTTCTTC. Translating it yields CASSLGLAGNNEQFF.

This clonotype was seen ten or more times. The V gene is TRBV7-2, the J gene TRBJ1-2; D gene uncertain. Germline-derived CDR1 and CDR2 are SGHTA and FQGNSA. Trimming removed 1 base from V and 2 bases from J, with 8 bases in between. The CDR3 consists of 14 residues. CDR3 in amino acids: CASSLVMGNYGYTF. The DNA for the CDR3 is TGTGCCAGCAGCTTAGTCATGGGGAACTATGGCTACACCTTC. Combining the CDR3 with reference TRBV7-2 and TRBJ1-2 gives the whole variable domain GAGVSQSPSNKVTEKGKDVELRCDPISGHTALYWYRQSLGQGLEFLIYFQGNSAPDKSGLPSDRFSAERTGGSVSTLTIQRTQQEDSAVYLCASSLVMGNYGYTFGSGTRLTVV.

This clonotype appeared a few times. J is TRBJ2-7 and V is TRBV20-1, with TRBD1 matching 10 bases. The CDR3 is 19 residues long. The V gene end was trimmed by 5 bases and the J gene end by 5 bases; junction bases not matched to a gene: 24. The V gene's germline CDR1 is DFQATT and CDR2 SNEGSKA (reference sequence). CDR3 in amino acids: CSAGRRDRGKIYPAHEQYF. CDR3 sequence (DNA): TGCAGTGCTGGTAGACGGGACAGGGGAAAAATATACCCCGCCCACGAGCAGTACTTC.

This chain joins TRBV20-1 and TRBJ1-2, with TRBD1 as a possible D gene (5 bases). CDR1 is DFQATT and CDR2 is SNEGSKA in the germline V gene (reference sequence). The V end lost 0 bases, the J end lost 5 bases, and 19 bases lay between the germline ends. This CDR3 contains 16 residues. The CDR3 bases are TGCAGTGCTAGAGATGAAGGGAGGGGAAGACTTTATGGCTACACCTTC. It codes for CSARDEGRGRLYGYTF.

Ten or more counts support this clonotype. The chain recombines TRBV10-3 with TRBJ2-1; TRBD2 aligns across 9 bases. J was trimmed by 9 bases and V by 11 bases; bases with no gene match: 11. The CDR3 extends over 13 amino acids. Germline CDR1 is ENHRY and CDR2 is SYGVKD. This CDR3 reads CAAGEREETEQFF. CDR3 coding DNA: TGTGCCGCCGGCGAGCGGGAGGAAACTGAGCAGTTCTTC.

The CDR3 coding sequence is TGTGCCAGCACCCTGGGACTAGCGGGGGCATCCTACGAGCAGTACTTC. Encoded protein: CASTLGLAGASYEQYF. The chain carries TRBV12-3 or TRBV12-4 and TRBJ2-7; 14 bases match TRBD2. The trim removed 7 bases at V and 1 base at J, leaving 6 bases unmatched. This CDR3 spans 16 amino acids.

V usage is TRBV28 and J usage is TRBJ1-6; the D gene is possibly TRBD1 (5 bases). Trimming pared 5 bases from V and 10 bases from J, leaving 18 bases between. Germline CDR1 and CDR2: MDHEN and SYDVKM. The CDR3 is made up of 15 amino acids. The CDR3 here is CASSPRAGGGSPLHF. As DNA, the CDR3 is TGTGCCAGCAGTCCCCGAGCAGGCGGGGGGTCACCCCTCCACTTT.

This clonotype was found a few times. V is TRBV6-6 and J is TRBJ2-3; 14 bases match TRBD2. The ends lost 5 bases at V and 5 bases at J; junction bases unmatched: 6. The V gene's germline CDR1 is MNHNY and CDR2 SVGAGI (reference sequence). The CDR3 is 16 amino acids. CDR3 sequence: CASSRGLAGVVDTQYF. CDR3 in DNA: TGTGCCAGCAGTAGGGGACTAGCGGGAGTGGTAGATACGCAGTATTTT.